The 24 T cell receptor beta chains in this list originate from one sample, sequenced in a study of blood T cells in healthy people across ages. A J-beta primer mix and a sample-barcoded 5' primer were used in a second PCR of about 7 to 12 cycles. TCRdb re-derived calls from the 5' RACE reads in MiXCR, one entry per CDR3 protein. The table records some 760,000 distinct CDR3 sequences, 25% of them present only once. These same records also appear under a second study, on T cells of mothers and their children.

Sample: blood. The origin of the receptors is a boy under 18 in good health.

The rearrangement joins TRBV4-1 to TRBJ2-4, with 7 bases fitting TRBD2. V gave up 2 bases and J gave up 1 base; unmatched junction bases: 2. The germline CDR1 and CDR2 sequences are MGHRA and YSYEKL. This CDR3 is 15 amino acids long. The CDR3 spells CASSQSLAAKNIQYF. CDR3 DNA sequence: TGCGCCAGCAGCCAATCACTAGCGGCCAAAAACATTCAGTACTTC.

The chain uses TRBV5-1 and TRBJ2-1; a possible D gene is TRBD2 (6 bases). The DNA matches TRBJ2-7 better at its end, which makes the J call doubtful. CDR3 length: 17 amino acids. Germline loops: CDR1 SGHRS, CDR2 YFSETQ. The CDR3 nucleotides read TGCGCCAGCAGCGGATCCCCAGGAGGAGGGAAGAGCGACGAGCAGTACTTC. Encoded protein: CASSGSPGGGKSDEQYF.

This chain joins TRBV29-1 and TRBJ2-5; either TRBD1 or TRBD2 may fit D (6 bases each). Germline values: CDR1 SQVTM, CDR2 ANQGSEA. This CDR3 has 14 residues. V lost 4 bases to trimming and J lost 0 bases, with 12 bases between them. CDR3 nucleotides: TGCAGCGTTGCTGAGGGGGGTTACCAAGAGACCCAGTACTTC. This codes for CSVAEGGYQETQYF.

The rearrangement uses TRBV24-1 and TRBJ2-1; D is uncertain. Germline assignment: CDR1 KGHDR and CDR2 SFDVKD. The CDR3 totals 13 residues. V dropped 4 bases and J dropped 4 bases, with 7 bases sitting between them. Written as DNA, the CDR3 is TGTGCCACCAGTGACCTCGAATACAATGAGCAGTTCTTC. Amino acids: CATSDLEYNEQFF.

This clonotype was observed a single time. The chain carries TRBV5-4 and TRBJ2-1; TRBD1 is a possible D gene (6 bases). The ends were cut back, 2 bases at V and 8 bases at J, with 14 bases in the middle. This CDR3 has 14 residues. In germline, CDR1 is SGHNT, CDR2 YYREEE (reference sequence). DNA for the CDR3: TGTGCCAGCAGCTTTCCCGACAGGATCGATGAGCAGTTCTTC. Its translation: CASSFPDRIDEQFF.

This clonotype turned up a few times. The chain recombines TRBV20-1 with TRBJ1-1, with D perhaps matching TRBD1 (5 bases). The length of the CDR3 is 13 residues. Looked up from germline, CDR1 is DFQATT and CDR2 is SNEGSKA (reference sequence). Trimming took 4 bases from V and 9 from J, leaving 18 bases between them. CDR3 protein: CSATLYRDPKAFF. Written as DNA, the CDR3 is TGCAGTGCTACTCTCTACCGGGACCCCAAAGCTTTCTTT.

Only a few counts were recorded for this clonotype. This sequence joins TRBV2 and TRBJ2-5; D gene ambiguous. Germline loops: CDR1 SNHLY, CDR2 FYNNEI. The CDR3 consists of 13 residues. V was cut by 7 bases and J by 5 bases, with 14 bases left in between. CDR3 sequence (DNA): TGTGCCAGCAACTCTTGGGCGGCTGAGACCCAGTACTTC. This sequence encodes CASNSWAAETQYF.

The rearrangement joins TRBV9 to TRBJ2-1; perhaps D is TRBD1 or TRBD2 (5 bases each). Trimming cost V 3 bases and J 5 bases, with 15 bases left between them. The CDR3 is 15 residues long. In germline, CDR1 is SGDLS, CDR2 YYNGEE. CDR3 region: CASSAPGTDHNEQFF. The CDR3 DNA follows: TGTGCCAGCAGCGCCCCAGGGACGGATCACAATGAGCAGTTCTTC.

In this sample, this clonotype turned up a few times. This chain connects TRBV12-3 or TRBV12-4 to TRBJ2-1; D gene unclear. V lost 6 bases and J 7 bases, leaving 10 bases between the germline ends. The CDR3 is made up of 12 amino acids. CDR3 nucleotide sequence: TGTGCCAGCAGCTCCCCTGGGAATGAGCAGTTCTTC. Its protein is CASSSPGNEQFF.

The J gene is TRBJ1-3, the V gene TRBV20-1, with 8 bases matching TRBD1. V lost 3 bases and J lost 0; bases outside the gene matches: 7. CDR1 and CDR2 from the germline V gene are DFQATT and SNEGSKA (reference sequence). The CDR3 sequence is 16 residues long. CDR3 protein: CSARPGGQGSGNTIYF. The CDR3 coding sequence is TGCAGTGCTAGGCCGGGAGGACAGGGCTCTGGAAACACCATATATTTT.

This clonotype came up a few times. V gene TRBV3-1 combines with J gene TRBJ1-1; no clear D. The CDR3 covers 13 residues. Germline CDR1 reads LGHDT; CDR2 reads YNNKEL (reference sequence). V was shortened by 5 bases and J by 0 bases, with 7 bases between the two germline ends. The CDR3 sequence is CASSTRLNTEAFF. CDR3 nucleotides: TGTGCCAGCAGCACCAGGCTGAACACTGAAGCTTTCTTT.

The CDR3 coding sequence is TGCAGTGCTAGAGGCCTGGCAGGACCTGCATACGAGCAGTACTTC. Translated: CSARGLAGPAYEQYF. The chain employs TRBV20-1 and TRBJ2-7; D remains ambiguous. With 1 base removed from V and 4 bases from J, the gap between germline ends came to 17 bases. CDR3 length equals 15 residues. Germline V CDR1 and CDR2: DFQATT, SNEGSKA (reference sequence).

The genes are TRBV20-1 and TRBJ2-7; D remains ambiguous. Per germline, CDR1 DFQATT and CDR2 SNEGSKA (reference sequence). V lost 0 bases and J 10 bases, leaving 13 bases between the germline ends. The CDR3 length is 12 residues. DNA of the CDR3: TGCAGTGCTAGAGACCAGCAGACCGATCAGTACTTC. It translates to CSARDQQTDQYF.

This clonotype has a handful of counts. V gene TRBV7-9 combines with J gene TRBJ1-4; D possibly corresponds to TRBD1 (6 bases). CDR1 and CDR2 from the germline V gene are SEHNR and FQNEAQ (reference sequence). V lost 3 bases and J lost 5, with 16 bases in between. CDR3 length: 16 residues. CDR3 DNA: TGTGCCAGCAGCTTTGGACTCGGGGGGGGCAATGAAAAACTGTTTTTT. Its translation: CASSFGLGGGNEKLFF.

This chain connects TRBV15 to TRBJ2-7; D remains unclear. The CDR3 covers 16 residues. V lost 1 base, J lost 3 bases, and 16 bases lay in between. Germline CDR1 is LNHNV and CDR2 is YYDKDF (reference sequence). The CDR3 nucleotides read TGTGCCACCAGCAGAGTGAACTCTCTGAAAGACTACGAGCAGTACTTC. Its protein is CATSRVNSLKDYEQYF.

The chain uses TRBV28 and TRBJ2-5; no reliable D call. The J call is in doubt because the DNA end fits TRBJ2-7 better. The CDR3 is 14 residues long. The germline CDR1 and CDR2 sequences are MDHEN and SYDVKM. CDR3 DNA: TGTGCCAGCAGACCAGCCGAGGTCGGTTACGAGCAGTACTTC. It encodes CASRPAEVGYEQYF.

This clonotype was counted only a few times. The V call is TRBV6-2 or TRBV6-3, the J call TRBJ2-5, with D possibly TRBD2 on 5 matching bases. Per germline, CDR1 MNHEY and CDR2 SVGEGT. V was trimmed by 2 bases and J by 4 bases, leaving 11 bases between them. This CDR3 has 14 residues. CDR3 amino acids: CASSYHGDGETQYF. The CDR3 nucleotides are TGTGCCAGCAGTTACCACGGGGATGGAGAGACCCAGTACTTC.

A few counts support this clonotype. The V and J genes are TRBV12-3 or TRBV12-4 and TRBJ2-1; D gene uncertain. The CDR3 length is 13 residues. Trimming took off 3 bases at V and 8 bases at J, with 11 bases between the two ends. CDR3 amino acids: CASSFSMSHEQFF. The CDR3 nucleotides are TGTGCCAGCAGTTTTTCGATGTCGCATGAGCAGTTCTTC.

Only a few counts were recorded for this clonotype. The chain couples TRBV4-3 to TRBJ2-3; D ambiguous. The CDR3 is 12 residues long. Between the trimmed V and J ends, which lost 0 bases and 7 bases, there was a span of 5 bases. Germline V gene lookup returns CDR1 LGHNA and CDR2 YSLEER. CDR3 loop: CASSQDFNTQYF. DNA of the CDR3: TGCGCCAGCAGCCAAGATTTCAATACGCAGTATTTT.

This chain links TRBV20-1 with TRBJ2-1; TRBD1 might be the D (5 bases). The DNA end is more similar to TRBJ2-7, so the J call may be wrong. From germline, CDR1 is DFQATT and CDR2 SNEGSKA (reference sequence). CDR3 length: 14 residues. CDR3 sequence reads: CSAGTGSPNHEQYF. The CDR3 DNA reads TGCAGTGCGGGTACAGGAAGCCCTAACCACGAGCAGTACTTC.

This clonotype was seen a single time. The chain combines TRBV2 with TRBJ2-5; D tentatively fits TRBD1 or TRBD2 (5 bases each). The J call may be in error: the DNA end matches TRBJ2-7 better. Per the germline V gene, CDR1 is SNHLY and CDR2 is FYNNEI. This CDR3 is built from 15 residues. The CDR3 protein is CASSERDGALFEQYF. The CDR3 nucleotides read TGTGCCAGCAGTGAACGGGATGGGGCGCTATTCGAGCAGTACTTC.

A note on this clonotype: A junction boundary mismatches the germline segment, possibly from a read error. The rearrangement uses TRBV6-5 and TRBJ1-2, with a weak D call TRBD1 (5 bases). CDR3 length: 13 residues. CDR1 and CDR2 (germline): MNHEY, SVGAGI. The CDR3 loop reads CASRPGTYYGYTF. CDR3 sequence (DNA): TGTGCCAGCAGGCCCGGGACGTACTACGGCTACACCTTC.

The genes are TRBV27 and TRBJ1-3; TRBD1 matches 7 bases. This CDR3 has 14 residues. CDR1 is MNHEY and CDR2 is SMNVEV in the germline V gene (reference sequence). Trimming removed 6 bases from V and 0 bases from J; junction bases left unmatched: 2. The chain's CDR3 is CASSDRASGNTIYF. The CDR3 nucleotides read TGTGCCAGCAGCGACAGGGCCTCTGGAAACACCATATATTTT.

V and J are TRBV20-1 and TRBJ2-5; unclear D gene. The V end lost 3 bases, the J end lost 2 bases, and 7 bases lay between the germline ends. Germline lookup yields CDR1 DFQATT and CDR2 SNEGSKA (reference sequence). CDR3 size: 12 residues. Here the CDR3 reads CSASLHQETQYF. CDR3 DNA: TGCAGTGCTAGTCTACATCAAGAGACCCAGTACTTC.